Reported below is one T cell receptor (beta chain). This entry belongs to a study of blood T cell repertoires in COVID-19. Study-wide background: COVID-19 samples from acute and convalescent phases originated in the United States, Italy and Spain.

TCRdb's table, derived via immunoSEQ multiplex PCR, lists solely in-frame clones and lacks some. This sample yields some 66,000 clones, of which 70% to 90% are seen a single time; 5.5% to 8.5% belongs to the top ten. The germline gives CDR1 SGHRS, CDR2 YFSETQ. V was pared by 0 bases and J by 7 bases, with 9 bases of the junction left unmatched. This CDR3 region has 16 residues. Sequenced: peripheral blood. The chain combines TRBV5-1 with TRBJ2-2; TRBD2 matches at 7 bases. This TCR was sampled from a man in his forties or fifties with active COVID-19. The chain's CDR3 is CASSLEVAGEFGELFF. The DNA for the CDR3 is TGCGCCAGCAGCTTGGAGGTGGCGGGAGAGTTCGGGGAGCTGTTTTTT.